This TCR beta chain appears in the sequencing data of a study of blood T cell repertoires in COVID-19. About the research overall: The United States, Italy and Spain provided the acute and convalescent COVID-19 samples. Nucleic acid was either cDNA or gDNA, and it came from T cells, B-cell-depleted T cells, or PBMCs.

Germline assignment: CDR1 SNHLY and CDR2 FYNNEI. The CDR3 is 15 residues long. V lost 6 bases to trimming and J lost 2 bases, with 17 bases between them. Original handling: By means of reference gene primer amplification, nucleated cell counts were estimated. Here immunoSEQ multiplex PCR was the method, and the copy in TCRdb shows in-frame clones only, minus some. V and J calls and clone size are as listed in that table; D and trimming were resolved from the DNA. The sample lists roughly 150,000 clones, around 89% occurring once. Sequenced sample: peripheral blood. This chain connects TRBV2 to TRBJ2-7; possible D gene TRBD1, 6 bases. The sequence was collected from an elderly woman with acute or convalescent COVID-19. This chain's CDR3 is CASRDWGRVTYEQYF. CDR3 sequence (DNA): TGTGCCAGCAGGGACTGGGGGCGCGTCACCTACGAGCAGTACTTC.